This T cell receptor (beta chain) was observed in a study of blood T cells in healthy people across ages. Study-level points and caveats: Any changes in expanded clonotypes were possibly confounded, as donor CMV status remained unknown.

The authors ran a second PCR of 7 to 11 cycles using a sample-barcoded 5' primer and a J-beta primer mix. There were at least 3 million CDR3-containing paired-end reads obtained from each sample. TCRdb re-called the 5' RACE reads through MiXCR, storing one row per CDR3 protein. The sample comprises 1.5 million to 2 million distinct CDR3 sequences, 30% to 40% of which are singletons, and about 21% rests with the top ten. Concerning this clonotype: Its cognate antigen is unknown.

The sequenced material came from blood. The clonotype comes from a human donor in good health.

DNA for the CDR3: TGCAGTGCCGACGGGACAGTCGTTTACGAGCAGTACTTC. Translated, it gives CSADGTVVYEQYF. The genes are TRBV20-1 and TRBJ2-7; 7 positions agree with TRBD1. Germline CDR1 and CDR2: DFQATT and SNEGSKA (reference sequence). The CDR3 has 13 residues. J gave up 4 bases and V 6 bases, and 9 bases lay outside the gene matches.